This T cell receptor beta chain emerged from a study of blood T cell repertoires in COVID-19. The data were produced by immunoSEQ multiplex PCR, yet TCRdb's version contains in-frame clones alone and is incomplete. The data contain around 300,000 clones, approximately 89% of them seen just once; the ten biggest clones take up 1.5% to 2%. Germline V gene lookup returns CDR1 SGHAT and CDR2 FQNNGV. V shed 2 bases, J shed 3 bases, and the junction held 6 bases outside the gene matches. This CDR3 region has 16 residues. This clone was picked up one time. The receptor was derived from a woman in her twenties or thirties with COVID-19, enrolled during active disease. The chain uses TRBV11-2 and TRBJ2-1, with 8 bases fitting TRBD1. Material: peripheral blood. In nucleotides, the CDR3 is TGTGCCAGCAGCTTAATCGGACAGGGAAACTACAATGAGCAGTTCTTC. Translated: CASSLIGQGNYNEQFF.